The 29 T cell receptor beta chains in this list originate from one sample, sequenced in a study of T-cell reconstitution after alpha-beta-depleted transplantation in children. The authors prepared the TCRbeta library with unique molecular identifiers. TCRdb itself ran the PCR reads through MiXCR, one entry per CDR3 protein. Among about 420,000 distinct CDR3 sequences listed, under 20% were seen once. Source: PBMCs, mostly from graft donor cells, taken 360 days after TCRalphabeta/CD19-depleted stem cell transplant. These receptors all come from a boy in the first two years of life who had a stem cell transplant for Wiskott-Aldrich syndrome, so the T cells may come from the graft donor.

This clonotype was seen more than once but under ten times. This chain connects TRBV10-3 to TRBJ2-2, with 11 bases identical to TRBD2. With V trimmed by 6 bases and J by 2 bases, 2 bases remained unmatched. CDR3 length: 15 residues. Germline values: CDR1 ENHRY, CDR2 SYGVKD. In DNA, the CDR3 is TGTGCCATCAGCCGACTAGCGGGAAACACCGGGGAGCTGTTTTTT. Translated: CAISRLAGNTGELFF.

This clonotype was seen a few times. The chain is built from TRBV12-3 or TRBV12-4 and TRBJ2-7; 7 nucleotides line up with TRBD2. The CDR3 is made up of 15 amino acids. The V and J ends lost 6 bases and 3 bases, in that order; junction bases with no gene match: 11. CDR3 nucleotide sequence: TGTGCCAGCAGGCGTAACGTCCTAGCGGTCTACGAGCAGTACTTC. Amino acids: CASRRNVLAVYEQYF.

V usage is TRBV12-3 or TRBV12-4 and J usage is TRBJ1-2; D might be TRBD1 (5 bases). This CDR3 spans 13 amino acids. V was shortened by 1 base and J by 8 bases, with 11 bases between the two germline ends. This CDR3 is CASSLGGVGGYTF. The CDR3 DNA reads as TGTGCCAGCAGTTTAGGGGGGGTCGGCGGCTACACCTTC.

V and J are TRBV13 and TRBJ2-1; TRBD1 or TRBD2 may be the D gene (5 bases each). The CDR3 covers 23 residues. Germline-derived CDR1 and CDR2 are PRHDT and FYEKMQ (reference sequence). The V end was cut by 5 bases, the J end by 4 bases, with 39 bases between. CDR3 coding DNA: TGTGCCAGCAGCCCTTTGCGCAGCGCCGAGATCGTTTCGGGACGTCTTCGTTACAATGAGCAGTTCTTC. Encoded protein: CASSPLRSAEIVSGRLRYNEQFF. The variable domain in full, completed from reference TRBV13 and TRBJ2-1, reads AAGVIQSPRHLIKEKRETATLKCYPIPRHDTVYWYQQGPGQDPQFLISFYEKMQSDKGSIPDRFSAQQFSDYHSELNMSSLELGDSALYFCASSPLRSAEIVSGRLRYNEQFFGPGTRLTVL.

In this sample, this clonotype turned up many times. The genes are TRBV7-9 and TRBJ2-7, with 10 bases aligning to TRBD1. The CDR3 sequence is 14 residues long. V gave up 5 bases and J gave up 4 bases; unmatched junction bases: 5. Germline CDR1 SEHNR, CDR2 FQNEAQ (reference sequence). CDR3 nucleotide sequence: TGTGCCAGCAGCGTTTGGGACAGGGGTTACGAGCAGTACTTC. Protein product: CASSVWDRGYEQYF.

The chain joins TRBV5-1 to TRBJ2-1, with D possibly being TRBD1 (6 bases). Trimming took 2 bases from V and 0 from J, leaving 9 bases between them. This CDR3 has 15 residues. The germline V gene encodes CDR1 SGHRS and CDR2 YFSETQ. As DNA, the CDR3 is TGCGCCAGCAGCTTTTTGGACAGCTCCTACAATGAGCAGTTCTTC. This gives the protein CASSFLDSSYNEQFF.

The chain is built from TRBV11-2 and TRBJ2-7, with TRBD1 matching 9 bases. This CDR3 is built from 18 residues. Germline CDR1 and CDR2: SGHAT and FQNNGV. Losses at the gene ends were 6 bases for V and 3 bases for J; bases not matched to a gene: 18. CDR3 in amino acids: CASSRLRDRVRFSYEQYF. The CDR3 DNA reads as TGTGCCAGCAGTCGCCTCCGGGACAGGGTGAGATTTAGCTACGAGCAGTACTTC.

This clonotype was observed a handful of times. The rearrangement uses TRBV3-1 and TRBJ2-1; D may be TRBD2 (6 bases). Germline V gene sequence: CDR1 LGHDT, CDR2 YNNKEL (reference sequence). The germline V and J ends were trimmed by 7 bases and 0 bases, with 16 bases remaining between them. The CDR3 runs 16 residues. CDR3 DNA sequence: TGTGCCAGCAAGGGTCCTAGCGCTTACTCCTACAATGAGCAGTTCTTC. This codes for CASKGPSAYSYNEQFF.

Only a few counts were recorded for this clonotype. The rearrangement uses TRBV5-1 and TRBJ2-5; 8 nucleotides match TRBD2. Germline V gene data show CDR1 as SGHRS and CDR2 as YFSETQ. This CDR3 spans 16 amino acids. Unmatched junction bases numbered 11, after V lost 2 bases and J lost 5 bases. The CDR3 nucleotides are TGCGCCAGCAGCTTAGGCCCTAGCGGGCCCCCCGAGACCCAGTACTTC. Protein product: CASSLGPSGPPETQYF.

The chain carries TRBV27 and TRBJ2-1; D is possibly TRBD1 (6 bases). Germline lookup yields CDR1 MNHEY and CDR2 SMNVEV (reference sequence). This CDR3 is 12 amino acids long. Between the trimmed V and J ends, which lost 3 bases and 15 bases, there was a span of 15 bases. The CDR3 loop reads CASSFQRGLVFF. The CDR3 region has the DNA TGTGCCAGCAGTTTCCAGAGGGGGTTAGTGTTCTTC.

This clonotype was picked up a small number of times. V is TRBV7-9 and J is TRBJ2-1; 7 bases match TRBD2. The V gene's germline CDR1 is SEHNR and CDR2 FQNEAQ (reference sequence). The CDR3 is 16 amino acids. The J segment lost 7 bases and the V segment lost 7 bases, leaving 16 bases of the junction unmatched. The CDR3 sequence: CASTLWGGSMPNEQFF. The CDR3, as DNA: TGTGCCAGCACCCTTTGGGGGGGGAGCATGCCAAATGAGCAGTTCTTC.

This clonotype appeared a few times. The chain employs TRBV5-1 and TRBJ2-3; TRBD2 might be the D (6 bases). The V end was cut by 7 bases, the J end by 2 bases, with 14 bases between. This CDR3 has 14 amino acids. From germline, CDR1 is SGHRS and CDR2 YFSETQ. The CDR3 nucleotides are TGCGCCAGCGTAAACAGCGGGTCCACAGATACGCAGTATTTT. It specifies CASVNSGSTDTQYF.

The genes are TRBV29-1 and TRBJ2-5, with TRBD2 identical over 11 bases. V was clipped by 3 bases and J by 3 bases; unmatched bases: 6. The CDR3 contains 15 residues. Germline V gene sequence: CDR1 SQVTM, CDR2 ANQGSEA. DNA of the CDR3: TGCAGCGTTGATAAGGGACTAGCGGTTAAAGAGACCCAGTACTTC. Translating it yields CSVDKGLAVKETQYF.

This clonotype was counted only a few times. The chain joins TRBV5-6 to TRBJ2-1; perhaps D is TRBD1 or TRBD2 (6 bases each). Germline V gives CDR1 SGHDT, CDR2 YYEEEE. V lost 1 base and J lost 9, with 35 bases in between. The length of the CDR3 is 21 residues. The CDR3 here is CASSLSGSGGTGHTVYGEQFF. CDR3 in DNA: TGTGCCAGCAGCTTGTCGGGGAGTGGGGGGACGGGACACACGGTTTACGGTGAGCAGTTCTTC.

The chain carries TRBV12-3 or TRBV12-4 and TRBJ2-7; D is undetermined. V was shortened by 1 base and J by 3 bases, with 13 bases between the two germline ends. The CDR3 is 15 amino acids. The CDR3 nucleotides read TGTGCCAGCAGTTTAGAAGGTCTACCGGTCTACGAGCAGTACTTC. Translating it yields CASSLEGLPVYEQYF.

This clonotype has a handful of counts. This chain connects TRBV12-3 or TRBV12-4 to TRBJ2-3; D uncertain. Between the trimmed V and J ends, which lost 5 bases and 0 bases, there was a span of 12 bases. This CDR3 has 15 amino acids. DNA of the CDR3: TGTGCCAGCAGTCCCGGAGACACCAGCACAGATACGCAGTATTTT. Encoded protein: CASSPGDTSTDTQYF.

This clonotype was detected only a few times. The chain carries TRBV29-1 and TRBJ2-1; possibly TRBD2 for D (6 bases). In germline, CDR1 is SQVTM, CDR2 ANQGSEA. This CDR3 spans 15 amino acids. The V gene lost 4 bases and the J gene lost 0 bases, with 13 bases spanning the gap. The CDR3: CSVGGDSSSYNEQFF. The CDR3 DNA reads TGCAGCGTTGGGGGGGACTCAAGCTCCTACAATGAGCAGTTCTTC.

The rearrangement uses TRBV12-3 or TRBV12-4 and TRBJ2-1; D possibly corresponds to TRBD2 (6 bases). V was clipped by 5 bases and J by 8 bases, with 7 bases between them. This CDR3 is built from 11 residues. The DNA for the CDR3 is TGTGCCAGCAGTGGGAGGTATGAGCAGTTCTTC. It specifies CASSGRYEQFF.

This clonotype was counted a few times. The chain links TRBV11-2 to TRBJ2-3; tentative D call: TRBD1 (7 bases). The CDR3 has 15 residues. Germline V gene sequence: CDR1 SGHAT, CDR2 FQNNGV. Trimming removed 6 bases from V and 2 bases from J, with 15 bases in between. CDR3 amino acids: CASSRRGDITDTQYF. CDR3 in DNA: TGTGCCAGCAGTCGCAGGGGGGACATCACAGATACGCAGTATTTT.

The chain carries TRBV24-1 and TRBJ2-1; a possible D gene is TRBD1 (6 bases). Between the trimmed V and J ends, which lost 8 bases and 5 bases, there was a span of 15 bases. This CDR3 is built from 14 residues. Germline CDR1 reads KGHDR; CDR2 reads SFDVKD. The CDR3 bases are TGTGCCACCAAGGGGCGCGAGGGGGACAATGAGCAGTTCTTC. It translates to CATKGREGDNEQFF.

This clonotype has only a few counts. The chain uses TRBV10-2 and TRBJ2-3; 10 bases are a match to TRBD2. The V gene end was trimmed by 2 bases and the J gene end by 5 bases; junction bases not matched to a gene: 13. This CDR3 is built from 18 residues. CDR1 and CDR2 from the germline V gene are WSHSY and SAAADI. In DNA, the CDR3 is TGCGCCAGCAGTGAGAAGCGGGGGGGCCGGCGTCCTGGAGATACGCAGTATTTT. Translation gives CASSEKRGGRRPGDTQYF.

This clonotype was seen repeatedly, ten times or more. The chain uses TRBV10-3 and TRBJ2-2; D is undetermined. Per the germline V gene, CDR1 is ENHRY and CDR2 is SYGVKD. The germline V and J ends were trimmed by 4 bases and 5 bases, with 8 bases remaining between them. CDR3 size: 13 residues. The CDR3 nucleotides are TGTGCCATCAGTGGAATGGAAACCGGGGAGCTGTTTTTT. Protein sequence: CAISGMETGELFF.

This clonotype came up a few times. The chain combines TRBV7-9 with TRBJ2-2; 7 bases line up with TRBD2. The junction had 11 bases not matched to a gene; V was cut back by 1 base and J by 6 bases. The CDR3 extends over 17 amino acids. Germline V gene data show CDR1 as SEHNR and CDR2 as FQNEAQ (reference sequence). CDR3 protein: CASSLGLAAGVPGELFF. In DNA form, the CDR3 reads TGTGCCAGCAGCTTAGGATTGGCGGCGGGGGTTCCCGGGGAGCTGTTTTTT.

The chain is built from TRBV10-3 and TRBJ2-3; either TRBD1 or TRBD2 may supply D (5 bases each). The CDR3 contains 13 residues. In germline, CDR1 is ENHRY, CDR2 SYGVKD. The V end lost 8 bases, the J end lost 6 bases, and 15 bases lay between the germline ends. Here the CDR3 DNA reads TGTGCCATCGGGGCGGGCTTAGGGGATACGCAGTATTTT. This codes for CAIGAGLGDTQYF.

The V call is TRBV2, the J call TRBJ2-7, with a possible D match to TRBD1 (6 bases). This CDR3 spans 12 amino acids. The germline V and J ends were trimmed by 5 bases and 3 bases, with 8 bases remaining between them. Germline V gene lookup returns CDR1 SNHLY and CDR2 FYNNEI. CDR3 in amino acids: CASSTDSYEQYF. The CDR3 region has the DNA TGTGCCAGCAGTACGGACAGCTACGAGCAGTACTTC.

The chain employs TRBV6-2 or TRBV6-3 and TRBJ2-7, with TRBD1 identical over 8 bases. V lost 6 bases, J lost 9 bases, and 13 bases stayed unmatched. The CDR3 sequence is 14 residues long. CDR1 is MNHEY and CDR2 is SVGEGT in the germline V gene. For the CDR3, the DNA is TGTGCCAGCAGCTCATTTGGGACAGGTGGTAGGCAGTACTTC. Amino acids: CASSSFGTGGRQYF.

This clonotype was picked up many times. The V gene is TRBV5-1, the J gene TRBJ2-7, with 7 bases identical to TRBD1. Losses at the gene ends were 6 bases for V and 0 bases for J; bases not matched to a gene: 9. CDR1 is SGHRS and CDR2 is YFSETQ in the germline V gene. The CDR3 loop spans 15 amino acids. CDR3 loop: CASNTRQGSSYEQYF. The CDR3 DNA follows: TGCGCCAGCAACACTCGACAGGGAAGCTCCTACGAGCAGTACTTC.

The CDR3 nucleotides read TGCGCCAGCAGCATATCGGGACAGGCCTCCTACGAGCAGTACTTC. Its protein is CASSISGQASYEQYF. The chain employs TRBV5-1 and TRBJ2-7; 8 bases are shared with TRBD1. The CDR3 is 15 amino acids. Germline values: CDR1 SGHRS, CDR2 YFSETQ. The junction had 6 bases not matched to a gene; V was cut back by 4 bases and J by 0 bases.

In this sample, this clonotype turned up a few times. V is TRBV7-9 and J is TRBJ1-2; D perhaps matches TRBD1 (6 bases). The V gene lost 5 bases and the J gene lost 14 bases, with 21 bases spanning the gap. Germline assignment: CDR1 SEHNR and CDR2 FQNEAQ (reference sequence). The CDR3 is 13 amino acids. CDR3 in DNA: TGTGCCAGCAGCCCCCCTTACCTGACAGGCCGAACCTTC. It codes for CASSPPYLTGRTF.